The T cell receptor (beta chain) under discussion was sequenced for a study of T-cell memory formation after mild COVID-19. Findings and caveats of the study: Clones that got smaller from day 15 to 85 had even CD4/CD8, while clones growing later tipped toward CD4+.

Sample barcodes and UMIs were carried by the TCR alpha and TCR beta cDNA libraries that 5'RACE generated with constant-segment primers. TCRdb fed the 5' RACE reads into MiXCR, producing one record per CDR3 protein. The sample includes 140,000 or so distinct CDR3 sequences, roughly 19% of them seen just once. About this clonotype: Its antigen is undetermined.

The length of the CDR3 is 15 residues. Trimming took off 5 bases at V and 8 bases at J, with 18 bases between the two ends. Germline V gene data show CDR1 as SGHVS and CDR2 as FNYEAQ. The TCR sequence derives from an adult woman who had mild COVID-19 (a few samples of this study predate the infection). Cell type and time point are not known. This chain links TRBV7-6 with TRBJ1-4; the D is unclear. What was sequenced was PBMCs or a T cell subset sorted from them (not recorded which). CDR3: CASSAAQGLDEKLFF. The CDR3 region has the DNA TGTGCCAGCAGCGCCGCGCAAGGCCTGGACGAAAAACTGTTTTTT. Full variable domain (remainder filled in from reference TRBV7-6 and TRBJ1-4): GAGVSQSPRYKVTKRGQDVALRCDPISGHVSLYWYRQALGQGPEFLTYFNYEAQQDKSGLPNDRFSAERPEGSISTLTIQRTEQRDSAMYRCASSAAQGLDEKLFFGSGTQLSVL.